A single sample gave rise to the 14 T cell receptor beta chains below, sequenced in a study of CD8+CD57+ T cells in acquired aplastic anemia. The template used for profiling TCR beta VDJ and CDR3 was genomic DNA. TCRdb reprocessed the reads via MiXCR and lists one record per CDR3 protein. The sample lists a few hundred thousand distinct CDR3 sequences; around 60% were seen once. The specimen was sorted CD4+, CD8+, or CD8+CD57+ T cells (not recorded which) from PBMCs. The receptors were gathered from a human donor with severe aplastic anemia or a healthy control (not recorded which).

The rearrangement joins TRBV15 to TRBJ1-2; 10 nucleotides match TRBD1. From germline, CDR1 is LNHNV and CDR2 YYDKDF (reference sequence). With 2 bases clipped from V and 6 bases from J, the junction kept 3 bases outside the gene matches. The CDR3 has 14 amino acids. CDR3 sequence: CATSRQGQGNGYTF. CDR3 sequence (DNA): TGTGCCACCAGCAGACAGGGACAGGGGAATGGCTACACCTTC.

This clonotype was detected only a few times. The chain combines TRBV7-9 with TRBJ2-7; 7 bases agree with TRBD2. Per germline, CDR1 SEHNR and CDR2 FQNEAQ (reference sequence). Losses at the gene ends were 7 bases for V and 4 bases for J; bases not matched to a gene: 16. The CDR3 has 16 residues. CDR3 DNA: TGTGCCAGCATCCCCGATGGGGGGGTGGGGAAGTACGAGCAGTACTTC. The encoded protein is CASIPDGGVGKYEQYF.

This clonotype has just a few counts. In DNA form, the CDR3 reads TGTGCCACCAGTGCGGATTTTGAGCAGTTCTTC. As protein: CATSADFEQFF. J is TRBJ2-1 and V is TRBV24-1; D call uncertain. CDR1 is KGHDR and CDR2 is SFDVKD in the germline V gene. The CDR3 sequence is 11 residues long. Trimming took off 5 bases at V and 9 bases at J, with 7 bases between the two ends.

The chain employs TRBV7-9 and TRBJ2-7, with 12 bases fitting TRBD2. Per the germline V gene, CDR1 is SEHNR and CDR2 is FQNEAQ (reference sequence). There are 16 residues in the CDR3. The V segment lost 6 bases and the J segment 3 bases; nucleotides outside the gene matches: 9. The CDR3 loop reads CASSLPTGLAGYEQYF. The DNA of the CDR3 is TGTGCCAGCAGTCTTCCTACGGGACTAGCGGGCTACGAGCAGTACTTC.

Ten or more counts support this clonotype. The CDR3 region is CASSLGGTNTDTQYF. As DNA, the CDR3 is TGTGCCAGCAGCTTAGGGGGGACTAACACAGATACGCAGTATTTT. V gene TRBV11-3 combines with J gene TRBJ2-3, with 7 bases matching TRBD2. The CDR3 is 15 residues long. After removal of 1 base from V and 2 bases from J, the junction contained 3 bases not matched to a gene. Germline values: CDR1 SGHNT, CDR2 YENEEA.

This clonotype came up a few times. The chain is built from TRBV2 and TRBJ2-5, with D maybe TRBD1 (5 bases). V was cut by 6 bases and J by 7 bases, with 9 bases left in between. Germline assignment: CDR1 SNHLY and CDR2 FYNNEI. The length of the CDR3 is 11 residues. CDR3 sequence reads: CASSQGWTQYF. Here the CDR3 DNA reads TGTGCCAGCAGCCAGGGCTGGACCCAGTACTTC.

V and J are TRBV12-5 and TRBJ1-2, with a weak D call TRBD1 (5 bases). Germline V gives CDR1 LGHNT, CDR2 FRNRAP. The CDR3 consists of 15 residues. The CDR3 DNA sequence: TGTGCCAGCAGTTTTCGCCCCGGGGCACCCCGAGGCTACACCTTC. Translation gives CASSFRPGAPRGYTF.

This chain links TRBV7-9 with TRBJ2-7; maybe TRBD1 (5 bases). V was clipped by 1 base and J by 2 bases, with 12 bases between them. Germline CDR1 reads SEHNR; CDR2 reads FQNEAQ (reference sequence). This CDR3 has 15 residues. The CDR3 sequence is CASSLDSPGTYEQYF. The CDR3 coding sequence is TGTGCCAGCAGCTTAGACAGTCCAGGGACCTACGAGCAGTACTTC.

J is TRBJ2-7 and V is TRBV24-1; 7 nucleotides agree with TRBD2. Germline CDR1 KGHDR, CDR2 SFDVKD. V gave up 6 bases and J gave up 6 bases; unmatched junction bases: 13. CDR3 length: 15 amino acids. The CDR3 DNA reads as TGTGCCACCAGTATGGGGGGGGACGGCGGGAGCGAGCAGTACTTC. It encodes CATSMGGDGGSEQYF.

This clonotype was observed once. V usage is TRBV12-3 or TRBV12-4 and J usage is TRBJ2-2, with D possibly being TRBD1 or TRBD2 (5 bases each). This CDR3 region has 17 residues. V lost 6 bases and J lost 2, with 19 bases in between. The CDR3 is CASSLGDHSYNTGELFF. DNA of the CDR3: TGTGCCAGCAGCTTGGGGGATCACAGCTACAACACCGGGGAGCTGTTTTTT.

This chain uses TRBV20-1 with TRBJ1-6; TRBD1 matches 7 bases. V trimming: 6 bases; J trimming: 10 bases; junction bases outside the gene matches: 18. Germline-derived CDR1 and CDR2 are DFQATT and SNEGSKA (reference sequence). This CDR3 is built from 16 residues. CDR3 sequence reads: CSAKEGAARLGSPLHF. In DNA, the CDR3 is TGCAGTGCCAAGGAGGGGGCAGCACGTTTAGGGTCACCCCTCCACTTT.

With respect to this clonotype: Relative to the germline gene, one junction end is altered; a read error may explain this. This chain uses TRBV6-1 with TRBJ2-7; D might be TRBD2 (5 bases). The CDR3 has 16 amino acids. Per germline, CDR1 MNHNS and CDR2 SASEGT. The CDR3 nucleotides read TGCGCCAGCAGTGACCCCCGGGATGCATCTGGCGACGGGCAGTACTTC. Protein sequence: CASSDPRDASGDGQYF.

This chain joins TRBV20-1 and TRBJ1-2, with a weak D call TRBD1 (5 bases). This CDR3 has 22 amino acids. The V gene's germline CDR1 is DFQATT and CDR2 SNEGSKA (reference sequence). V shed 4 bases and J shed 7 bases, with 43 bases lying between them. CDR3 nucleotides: TGCAGTGCTATCGGTCCGGGGCATGGGGAGCTGTTTTTGCTACTGGCACAGGTTGGCTACACCTTC. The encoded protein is CSAIGPGHGELFLLLAQVGYTF.

CDR3 sequence (DNA): TGCAGTGCTAGCCGGACGTTGAGCACAGATACGCAGTATTTT. Translating it yields CSASRTLSTDTQYF. V usage is TRBV20-1 and J usage is TRBJ2-3; D not certain. The CDR3 totals 14 residues. V was shortened by 3 bases and J by 0 bases, with 10 bases between the two germline ends. In germline, CDR1 is DFQATT, CDR2 SNEGSKA (reference sequence).